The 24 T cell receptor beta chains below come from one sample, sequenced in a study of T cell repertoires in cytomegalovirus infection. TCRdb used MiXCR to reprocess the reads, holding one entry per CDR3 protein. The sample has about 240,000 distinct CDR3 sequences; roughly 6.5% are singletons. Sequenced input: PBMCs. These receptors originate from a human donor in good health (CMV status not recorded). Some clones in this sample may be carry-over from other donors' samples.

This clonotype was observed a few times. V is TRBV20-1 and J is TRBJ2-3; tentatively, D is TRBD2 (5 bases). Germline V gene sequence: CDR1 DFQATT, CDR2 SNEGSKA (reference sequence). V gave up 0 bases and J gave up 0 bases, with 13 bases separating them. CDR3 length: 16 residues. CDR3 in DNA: TGCAGTGCTAGAGACCCCGGACTCCTAAGCACAGATACGCAGTATTTT. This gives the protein CSARDPGLLSTDTQYF.

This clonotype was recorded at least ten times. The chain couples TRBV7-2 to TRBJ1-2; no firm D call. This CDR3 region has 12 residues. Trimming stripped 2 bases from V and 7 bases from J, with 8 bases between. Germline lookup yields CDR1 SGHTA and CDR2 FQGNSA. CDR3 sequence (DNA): TGTGCCAGCAGCTTAACCGGATTTGGCTACACCTTC. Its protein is CASSLTGFGYTF.

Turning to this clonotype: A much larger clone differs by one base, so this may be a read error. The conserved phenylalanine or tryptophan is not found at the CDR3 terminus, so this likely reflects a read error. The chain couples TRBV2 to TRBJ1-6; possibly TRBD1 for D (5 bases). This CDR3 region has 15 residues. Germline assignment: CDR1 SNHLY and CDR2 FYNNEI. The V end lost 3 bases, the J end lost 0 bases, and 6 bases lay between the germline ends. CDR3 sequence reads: CASSDDSSYNSPLHS. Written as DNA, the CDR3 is TGTGCCAGCAGTGACGACAGCTCCTATAATTCACCCCTCCACTCT.

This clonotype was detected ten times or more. The CDR3 here is CASSGLGYSQETQYF. CDR3 nucleotide sequence: TGTGCCAGCAGCGGTTTAGGATACTCACAAGAGACCCAGTACTTC. The chain couples TRBV7-2 to TRBJ2-5; D gene unclear. Trimming pared 5 bases from V and 2 bases from J, leaving 15 bases between. Germline assignment: CDR1 SGHTA and CDR2 FQGNSA. CDR3 length: 15 residues.

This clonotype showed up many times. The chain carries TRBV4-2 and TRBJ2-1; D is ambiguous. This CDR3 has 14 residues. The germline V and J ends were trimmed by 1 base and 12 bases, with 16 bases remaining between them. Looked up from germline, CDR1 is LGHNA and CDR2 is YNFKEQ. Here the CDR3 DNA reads TGTGCCAGCAGCCAAGTGAAGACGGACGGAAGGCAGTTCTTC. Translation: CASSQVKTDGRQFF.

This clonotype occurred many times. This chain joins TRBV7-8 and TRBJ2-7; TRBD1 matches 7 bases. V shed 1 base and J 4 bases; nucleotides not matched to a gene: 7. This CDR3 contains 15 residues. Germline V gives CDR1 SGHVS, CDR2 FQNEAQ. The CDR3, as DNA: TGTGCCAGCAGCTTAGAGGGACAGAGGACTTACGAGCAGTACTTC. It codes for CASSLEGQRTYEQYF.

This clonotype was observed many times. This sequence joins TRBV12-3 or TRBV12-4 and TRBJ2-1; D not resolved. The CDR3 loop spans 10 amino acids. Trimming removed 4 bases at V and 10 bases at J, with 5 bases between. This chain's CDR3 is CASSYKEQFF. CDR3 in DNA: TGTGCCAGCAGTTATAAGGAGCAGTTCTTC.

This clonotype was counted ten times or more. CDR3 nucleotides: TGTGCCAGCAGTCTAACACCGTCTAGCGGGGGAGGGAATGAGCAGTTCTTC. Translating gives CASSLTPSSGGGNEQFF. The V gene is TRBV5-8, the J gene TRBJ2-1, with 10 nucleotides matching TRBD2. Germline CDR1 is SGHTS and CDR2 is YDEGEE. Trimming removed 5 bases from V and 7 bases from J; junction bases left unmatched: 15. CDR3 length equals 17 residues.

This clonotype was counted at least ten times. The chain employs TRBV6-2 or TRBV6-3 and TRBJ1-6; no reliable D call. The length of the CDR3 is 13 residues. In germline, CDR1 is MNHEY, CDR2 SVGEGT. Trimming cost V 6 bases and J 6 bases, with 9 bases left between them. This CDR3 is CASREDSNSPLHF. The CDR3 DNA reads TGTGCCAGCAGGGAGGACTCTAATTCACCCCTCCACTTT.

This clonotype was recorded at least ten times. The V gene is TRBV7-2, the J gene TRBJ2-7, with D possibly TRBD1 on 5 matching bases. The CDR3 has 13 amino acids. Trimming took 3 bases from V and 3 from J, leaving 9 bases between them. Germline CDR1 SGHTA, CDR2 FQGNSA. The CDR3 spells CASSFGHHYEQYF. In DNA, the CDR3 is TGTGCCAGCAGCTTCGGACATCACTACGAGCAGTACTTC.

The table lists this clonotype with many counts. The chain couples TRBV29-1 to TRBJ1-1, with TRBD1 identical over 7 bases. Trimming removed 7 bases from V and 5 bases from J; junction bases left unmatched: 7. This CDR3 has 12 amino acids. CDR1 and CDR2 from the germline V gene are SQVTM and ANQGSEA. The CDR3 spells CSALTGATEAFF. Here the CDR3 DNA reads TGCAGCGCTCTAACAGGGGCGACTGAAGCTTTCTTT.

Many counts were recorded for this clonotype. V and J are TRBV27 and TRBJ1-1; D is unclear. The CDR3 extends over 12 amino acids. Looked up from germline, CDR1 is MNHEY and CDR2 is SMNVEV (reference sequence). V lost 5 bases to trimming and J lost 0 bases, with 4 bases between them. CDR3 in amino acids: CASSGMNTEAFF. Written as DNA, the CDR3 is TGTGCCAGCAGTGGTATGAACACTGAAGCTTTCTTT.

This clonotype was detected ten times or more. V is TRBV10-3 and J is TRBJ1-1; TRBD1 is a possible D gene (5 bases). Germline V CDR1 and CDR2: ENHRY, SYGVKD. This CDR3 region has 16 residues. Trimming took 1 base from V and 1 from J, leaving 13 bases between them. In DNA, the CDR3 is TGTGCCATCAGTGAGTACCGGGACGGTTCGAACACTGAAGCTTTCTTT. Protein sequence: CAISEYRDGSNTEAFF.

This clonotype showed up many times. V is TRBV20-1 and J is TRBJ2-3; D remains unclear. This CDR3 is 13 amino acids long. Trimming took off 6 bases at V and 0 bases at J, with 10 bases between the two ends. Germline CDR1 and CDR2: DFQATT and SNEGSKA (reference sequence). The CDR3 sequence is CSAPGSSTDTQYF. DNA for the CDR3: TGCAGTGCCCCCGGCAGTAGCACAGATACGCAGTATTTT.

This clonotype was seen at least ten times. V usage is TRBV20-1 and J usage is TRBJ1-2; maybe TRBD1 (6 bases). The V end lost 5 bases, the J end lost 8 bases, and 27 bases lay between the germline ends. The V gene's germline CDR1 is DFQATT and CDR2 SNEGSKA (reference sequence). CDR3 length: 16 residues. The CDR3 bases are TGCAGTGCTCTCCCACCATGGGACACAGAACTGAAAGGCTACACCTTC. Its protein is CSALPPWDTELKGYTF.

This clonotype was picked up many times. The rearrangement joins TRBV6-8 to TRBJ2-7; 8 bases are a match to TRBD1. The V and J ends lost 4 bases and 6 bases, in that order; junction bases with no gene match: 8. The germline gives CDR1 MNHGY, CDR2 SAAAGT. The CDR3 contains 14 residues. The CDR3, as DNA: TGTGCCAGCAGTTCACAGGGGGTTGCGGGCGAGCAGTACTTC. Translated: CASSSQGVAGEQYF.

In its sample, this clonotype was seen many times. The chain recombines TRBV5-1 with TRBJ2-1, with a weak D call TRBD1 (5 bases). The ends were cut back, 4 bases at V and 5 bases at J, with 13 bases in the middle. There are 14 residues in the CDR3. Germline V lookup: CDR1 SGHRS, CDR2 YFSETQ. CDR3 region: CASSQQDGNNEQFF. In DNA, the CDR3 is TGCGCCAGCAGCCAACAGGACGGAAACAATGAGCAGTTCTTC.

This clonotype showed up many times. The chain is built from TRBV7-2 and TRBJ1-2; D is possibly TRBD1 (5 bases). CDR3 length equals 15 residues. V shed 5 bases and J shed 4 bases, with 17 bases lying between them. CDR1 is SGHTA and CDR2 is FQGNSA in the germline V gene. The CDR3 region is CASSPGGALGYGYTF. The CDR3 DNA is TGTGCCAGCAGCCCCGGTGGGGCTCTAGGCTATGGCTACACCTTC.

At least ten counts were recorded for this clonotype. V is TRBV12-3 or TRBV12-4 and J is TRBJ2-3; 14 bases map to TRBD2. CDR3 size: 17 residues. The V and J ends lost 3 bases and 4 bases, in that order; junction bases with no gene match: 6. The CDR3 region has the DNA TGTGCCAGCAGTTTCGGACTAGCGGGGGGAATAGCAGATACGCAGTATTTT. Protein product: CASSFGLAGGIADTQYF.

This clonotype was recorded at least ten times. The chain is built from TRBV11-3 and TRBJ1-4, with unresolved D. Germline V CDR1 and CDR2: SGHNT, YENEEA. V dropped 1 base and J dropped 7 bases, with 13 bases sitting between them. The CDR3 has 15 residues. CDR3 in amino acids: CASSLGAAKSEKLFF. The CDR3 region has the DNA TGTGCCAGCAGCTTAGGAGCAGCGAAGAGTGAAAAACTGTTTTTT.

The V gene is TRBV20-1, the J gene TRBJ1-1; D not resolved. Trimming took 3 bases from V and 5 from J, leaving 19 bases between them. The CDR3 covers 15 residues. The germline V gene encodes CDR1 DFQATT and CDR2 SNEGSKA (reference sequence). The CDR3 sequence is CSASSPREGGTEAFF. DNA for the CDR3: TGCAGTGCTAGTTCCCCACGGGAGGGCGGAACTGAAGCTTTCTTT.

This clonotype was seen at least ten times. The CDR3 region has the DNA TGTGCCAGCAGCCGGGGGCATAGCAATCAGCCCCAGCATTTT. This encodes CASSRGHSNQPQHF. The chain has TRBV7-2 and TRBJ1-5; possible D gene TRBD1, 6 bases. In germline, CDR1 is SGHTA, CDR2 FQGNSA. The V and J ends lost 5 bases and 0 bases respectively, with 8 bases between them. The CDR3 spans 14 residues.

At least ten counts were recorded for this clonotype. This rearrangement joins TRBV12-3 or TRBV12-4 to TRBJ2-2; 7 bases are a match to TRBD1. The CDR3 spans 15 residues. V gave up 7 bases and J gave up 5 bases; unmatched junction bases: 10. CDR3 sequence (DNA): TGTGCCAGCATTAACAGGGGCTCTGGTACCGGGGAGCTGTTTTTT. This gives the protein CASINRGSGTGELFF.

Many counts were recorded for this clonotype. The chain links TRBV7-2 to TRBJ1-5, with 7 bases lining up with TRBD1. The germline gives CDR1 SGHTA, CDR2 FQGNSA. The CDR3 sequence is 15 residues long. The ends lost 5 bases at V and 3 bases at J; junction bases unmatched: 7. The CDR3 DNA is TGTGCCAGCAGCGTACAGGGACAGATCAATCAGCCCCAGCATTTT. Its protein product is CASSVQGQINQPQHF.